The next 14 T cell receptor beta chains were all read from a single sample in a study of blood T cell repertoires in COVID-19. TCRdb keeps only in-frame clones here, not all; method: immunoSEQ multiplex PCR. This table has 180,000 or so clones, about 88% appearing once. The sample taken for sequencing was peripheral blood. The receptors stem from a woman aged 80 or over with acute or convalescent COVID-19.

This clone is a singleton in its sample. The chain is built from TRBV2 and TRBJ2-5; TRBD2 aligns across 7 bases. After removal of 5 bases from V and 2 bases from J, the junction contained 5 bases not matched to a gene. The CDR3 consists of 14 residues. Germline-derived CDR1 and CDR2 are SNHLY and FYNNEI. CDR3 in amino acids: CASSKGLTQETQYF. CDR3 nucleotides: TGTGCCAGCAGTAAGGGACTAACACAAGAGACCCAGTACTTC.

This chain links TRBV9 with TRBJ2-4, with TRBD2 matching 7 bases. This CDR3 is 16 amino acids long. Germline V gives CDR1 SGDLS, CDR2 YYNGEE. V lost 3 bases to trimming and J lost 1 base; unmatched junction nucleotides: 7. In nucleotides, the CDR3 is TGTGCCAGCAGCGCCCATGTGGGGGGGGCCAAAAACATTCAGTACTTC. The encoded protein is CASSAHVGGAKNIQYF.

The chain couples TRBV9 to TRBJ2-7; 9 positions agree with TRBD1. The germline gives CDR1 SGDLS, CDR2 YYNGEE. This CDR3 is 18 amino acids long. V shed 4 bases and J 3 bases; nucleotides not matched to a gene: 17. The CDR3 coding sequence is TGTGCCAGCAGCCGAGGGGACAGGGTCCTTAGGCCATTCTACGAGCAGTACTTC. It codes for CASSRGDRVLRPFYEQYF.

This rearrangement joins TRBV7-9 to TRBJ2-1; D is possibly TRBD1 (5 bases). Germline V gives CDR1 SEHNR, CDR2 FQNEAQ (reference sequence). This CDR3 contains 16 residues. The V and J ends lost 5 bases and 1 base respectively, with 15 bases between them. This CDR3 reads CASSVFLGDSYNEQFF. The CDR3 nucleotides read TGTGCCAGCAGCGTATTCCTAGGGGATTCCTACAATGAGCAGTTCTTC.

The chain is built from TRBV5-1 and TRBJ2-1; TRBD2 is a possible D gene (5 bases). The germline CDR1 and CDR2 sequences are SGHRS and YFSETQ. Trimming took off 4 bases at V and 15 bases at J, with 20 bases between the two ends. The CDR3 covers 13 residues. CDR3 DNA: TGCGCCAGCAGCCCCGGAGACGGGGTGGATGGGTTCTTC. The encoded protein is CASSPGDGVDGFF.

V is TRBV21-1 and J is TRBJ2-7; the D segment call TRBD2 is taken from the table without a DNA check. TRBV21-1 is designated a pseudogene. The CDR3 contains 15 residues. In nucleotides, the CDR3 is TGTACCAGCAGCAAAGAGGGAGCGGGTGCCTACGAGCAGTACTTC. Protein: CTSSKEGAGAYEQYF.

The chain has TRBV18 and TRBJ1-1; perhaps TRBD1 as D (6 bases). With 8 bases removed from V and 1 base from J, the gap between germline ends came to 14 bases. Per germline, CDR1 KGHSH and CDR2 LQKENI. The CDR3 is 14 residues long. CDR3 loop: CASAGDGQNTEAFF. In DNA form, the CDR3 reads TGTGCCAGCGCAGGGGACGGGCAGAACACTGAAGCTTTCTTT.

CDR3 sequence: CASSTSGGSETQYF. CDR3 bases: TGTGCCAGCAGCACCAGCGGGGGGTCGGAGACCCAGTACTTC. The gene calls are TRBV5-6 and TRBJ2-5; 9 nucleotides align to TRBD2. Germline CDR1 and CDR2: SGHDT and YYEEEE. V lost 4 bases and J lost 5; bases outside the gene matches: 6. The CDR3 consists of 14 residues. Full variable domain (remainder filled in from reference TRBV5-6 and TRBJ2-5): DAGVTQSPTHLIKTRGQQVTLRCSPKSGHDTVSWYQQALGQGPQFIFQYYEEEERQRGNFPDRFSGHQFPNYSSELNVNALLLGDSALYLCASSTSGGSETQYFGPGTRLLVL.

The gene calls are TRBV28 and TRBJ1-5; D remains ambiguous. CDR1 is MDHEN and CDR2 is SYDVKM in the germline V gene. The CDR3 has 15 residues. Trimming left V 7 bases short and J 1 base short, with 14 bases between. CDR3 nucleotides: TGTGCCAGCACCCTCCGGGGTAAGAGCAATCAGCCCCAGCATTTT. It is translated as CASTLRGKSNQPQHF.

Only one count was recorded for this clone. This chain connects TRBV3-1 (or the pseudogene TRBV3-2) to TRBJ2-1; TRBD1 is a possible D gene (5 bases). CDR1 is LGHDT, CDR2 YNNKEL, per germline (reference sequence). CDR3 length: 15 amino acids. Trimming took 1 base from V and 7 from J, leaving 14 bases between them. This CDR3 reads CASSQVSVYRNEQFF. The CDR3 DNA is TGTGCCAGCAGCCAAGTAAGTGTCTACAGGAATGAGCAGTTCTTC.

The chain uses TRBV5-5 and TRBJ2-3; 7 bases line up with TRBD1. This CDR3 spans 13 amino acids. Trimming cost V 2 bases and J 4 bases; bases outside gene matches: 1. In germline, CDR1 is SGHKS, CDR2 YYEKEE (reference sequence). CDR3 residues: CASSLQGPDTQYF. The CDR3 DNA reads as TGTGCCAGCAGCTTACAGGGGCCAGATACGCAGTATTTT.

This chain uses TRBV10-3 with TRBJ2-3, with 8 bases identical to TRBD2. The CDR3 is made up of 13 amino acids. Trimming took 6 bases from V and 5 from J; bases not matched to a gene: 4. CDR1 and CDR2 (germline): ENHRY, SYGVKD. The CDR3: CAISSRGGDTQYF. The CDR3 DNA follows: TGTGCCATCAGCTCCCGGGGGGGAGATACGCAGTATTTT.

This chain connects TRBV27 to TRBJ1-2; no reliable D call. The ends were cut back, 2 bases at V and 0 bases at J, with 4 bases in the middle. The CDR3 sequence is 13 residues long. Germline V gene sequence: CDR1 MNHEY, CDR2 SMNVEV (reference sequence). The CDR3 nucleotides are TGTGCCAGCAGTTTAACAGCTAACTATGGCTACACCTTC. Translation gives CASSLTANYGYTF.

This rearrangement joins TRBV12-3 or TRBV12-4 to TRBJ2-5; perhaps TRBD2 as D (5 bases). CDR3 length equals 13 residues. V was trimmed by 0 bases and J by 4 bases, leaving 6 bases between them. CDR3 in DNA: TGTGCCAGCAGTTTAGCCCTAGCAGAGACCCAGTACTTC. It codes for CASSLALAETQYF.